These 20 T cell receptor beta chains came from one sample sequenced in a study of T cells after yellow fever vaccination. Each CDR3 protein is one row after TCRdb ran MiXCR on the 5' RACE reads. The sample lists more than 95,000 distinct CDR3 sequences; 7.5% to 10% were seen once. The sample here was CD8+ T cells sorted from PBMCs, taken on the day of the yellow fever booster vaccination. These receptors originate from a man between 18 and 29 years old who received the YFV17D yellow fever vaccine.

In this sample, this clonotype turned up a few times. The rearrangement links TRBV5-6 to TRBJ2-5; D gene unclear. V was cut by 0 bases and J by 7 bases, with 10 bases left in between. The CDR3 length is 13 residues. Germline CDR1 and CDR2: SGHDT and YYEEEE. The CDR3 sequence: CASSLDQSWTQYF. Written as DNA, the CDR3 is TGTGCCAGCAGCTTGGATCAGTCTTGGACCCAGTACTTC.

The chain employs TRBV6-6 and TRBJ1-1; TRBD1 is a possible D gene (6 bases). V lost 2 bases and J 4 bases, leaving 14 bases between the germline ends. Germline V gene data show CDR1 as MNHNY and CDR2 as SVGAGI (reference sequence). The CDR3 totals 15 residues. CDR3 bases: TGTGCCAGCAGTTACCTCTCCGCAGGGGCCACTGAAGCTTTCTTT. Its protein product is CASSYLSAGATEAFF.

In its sample, this clonotype was seen many times. The chain recombines TRBV7-9 with TRBJ1-1; D unresolved. The V end was cut by 6 bases, the J end by 4 bases, with 6 bases between. Germline CDR1 and CDR2: SEHNR and FQNEAQ (reference sequence). CDR3 length: 11 residues. DNA for the CDR3: TGTGCCAGCAGTTTCGGCACTGAAGCTTTCTTT. Translating it yields CASSFGTEAFF.

V gene TRBV11-2 combines with J gene TRBJ2-7; 9 nucleotides align to TRBD1. This CDR3 spans 13 amino acids. V was clipped by 8 bases and J by 3 bases; unmatched bases: 5. CDR1 is SGHAT, CDR2 FQNNGV, per germline. CDR3 DNA: TGTGCCAGCGGCGAGACAGGGGGCTACGAGCAGTACTTC. Translated: CASGETGGYEQYF. Using reference TRBV11-2 and TRBJ2-7 for the parts outside the CDR3, the full variable domain is EAGVAQSPRYKIIEKRQSVAFWCNPISGHATLYWYQQILGQGPKLLIQFQNNGVVDDSQLPKDRFSAERLKGVDSTLKIQPAKLEDSAVYLCASGETGGYEQYFGPGTRLTVT.

The genes are TRBV7-3 and TRBJ2-5; possible D gene TRBD1, 7 bases. CDR1 and CDR2 from the germline V gene are SGHTA and FQGTGA. The CDR3 sequence is 15 residues long. The V end lost 5 bases, the J end lost 1 base, and 14 bases lay between the germline ends. The CDR3 bases are TGTGCCAGCAGCCCCCCAGGGGGGTTCCAAGAGACCCAGTACTTC. Its translation: CASSPPGGFQETQYF.

The chain carries TRBV5-1 and TRBJ2-3, with D possibly being TRBD2 (5 bases). The CDR3 consists of 15 residues. V lost 4 bases and J 4 bases, leaving 16 bases between the germline ends. Germline values: CDR1 SGHRS, CDR2 YFSETQ. The DNA for the CDR3 is TGCGCCAGCAGCGCGGGCGGACCTAGGGCAGATACGCAGTATTTT. It yields the protein CASSAGGPRADTQYF. Full variable domain (missing parts from reference TRBV5-1 and TRBJ2-3): KAGVTQTPRYLIKTRGQQVTLSCSPISGHRSVSWYQQTPGQGLQFLFEYFSETQRNKGNFPGRFSGRQFSNSRSEMNVSTLELGDSALYLCASSAGGPRADTQYFGPGTRLTVL.

This clonotype was counted only a few times. The chain carries TRBV10-3 and TRBJ1-2; tentatively, D is TRBD1 (6 bases). CDR3 length equals 16 residues. From germline, CDR1 is ENHRY and CDR2 SYGVKD. Trimming cost V 3 bases and J 0 bases, with 14 bases left between them. CDR3 sequence reads: CAISDQDRIANYGYTF. The CDR3 coding sequence is TGTGCCATCAGTGACCAAGACAGGATAGCTAACTATGGCTACACCTTC.

This clonotype was seen only a few times. For the CDR3, the DNA is TGCGCCAGCAGCCAAAGGACAGTCCTCCTCTCTGGGGCCAACGTCCTGACTTTC. Its protein is CASSQRTVLLSGANVLTF. The chain has TRBV4-1 and TRBJ2-6; TRBD1 is a possible D gene (6 bases). V lost 2 bases and J lost 0, with 14 bases in between. The CDR3 is made up of 18 amino acids. Germline V gives CDR1 MGHRA, CDR2 YSYEKL.

This clonotype was picked up a small number of times. The CDR3 coding sequence is TGTGCCAGCAGCCACGGGGACTTCCGCCCCTACAATGAGCAGTTCTTC. Protein: CASSHGDFRPYNEQFF. The chain links TRBV4-2 to TRBJ2-1, with D maybe TRBD2 (6 bases). The CDR3 covers 16 residues. The germline CDR1 and CDR2 sequences are LGHNA and YNFKEQ. V dropped 3 bases and J dropped 2 bases, with 14 bases sitting between them.

At least ten counts were recorded for this clonotype. The chain couples TRBV12-3 or TRBV12-4 to TRBJ1-2; D ambiguous. The CDR3 has 13 residues. Between the trimmed V and J ends, which lost 3 bases and 5 bases, there was a span of 10 bases. The CDR3 bases are TGTGCCAGCAGTTTGGAGTTAGTGTATGGCTACACCTTC. This gives the protein CASSLELVYGYTF.

This clonotype was seen only a few times. The chain uses TRBV4-2 and TRBJ2-1, with 8 bases fitting TRBD2. Per germline, CDR1 LGHNA and CDR2 YNFKEQ. The ends lost 3 bases at V and 3 bases at J; junction bases unmatched: 7. This CDR3 spans 16 amino acids. The CDR3 sequence is CASSQDKSGGYNEQFF. CDR3 in DNA: TGTGCCAGCAGCCAGGATAAAAGCGGGGGCTACAATGAGCAGTTCTTC.

J is TRBJ2-5 and V is TRBV9, with 16 positions matching TRBD2. The CDR3 is 17 amino acids. The germline CDR1 and CDR2 sequences are SGDLS and YYNGEE. V lost 4 bases, J lost 1 base, and 4 bases stayed unmatched. CDR3 nucleotide sequence: TGTGCCAGCAGCCCGGGGACTAGCGGGGGGGCCCAAGAGACCCAGTACTTC. The encoded protein is CASSPGTSGGAQETQYF.

In this sample, this clonotype turned up a few times. The CDR3 loop reads CASSGQPYTGELFF. The CDR3 bases are TGTGCCAGCAGTGGACAGCCATACACCGGGGAGCTGTTTTTT. This sequence joins TRBV9 and TRBJ2-2; D may be TRBD1 (6 bases). This CDR3 has 14 residues. From germline, CDR1 is SGDLS and CDR2 YYNGEE. V lost 5 bases and J 3 bases, leaving 11 bases between the germline ends.

This clonotype was detected a few times. The chain joins TRBV3-1 to TRBJ2-2, with 7 positions matching TRBD1. The CDR3 spans 16 residues. V lost 7 bases and J lost 4; bases outside the gene matches: 12. The germline V gene has CDR1 LGHDT and CDR2 YNNKEL (reference sequence). CDR3 in amino acids: CASNSQGTRFTGELFF. The DNA for the CDR3 is TGTGCCAGCAACTCACAGGGGACGAGATTCACCGGGGAGCTGTTTTTT.

This clonotype came up a few times. This sequence joins TRBV4-2 and TRBJ1-6; perhaps TRBD1 as D (5 bases). V lost 0 bases and J lost 11, with 11 bases in between. The germline gives CDR1 LGHNA, CDR2 YNFKEQ. This CDR3 spans 14 amino acids. CDR3 sequence: CASSQEFGAPPLHF. The CDR3 nucleotides are TGTGCCAGCAGCCAAGAGTTCGGGGCACCACCCCTCCACTTT.

This clonotype was detected only a few times. This sequence joins TRBV23-1 and TRBJ2-3; the D is unclear. TRBV23-1 belongs to the ORF category, with a function that is uncertain. V lost 8 bases and J 2 bases, leaving 14 bases between the germline ends. The CDR3 loop spans 14 amino acids. The CDR3 DNA reads TGCGCCAGCCCCGTGACGAAGGTCACAGATACGCAGTATTTT. Protein: CASPVTKVTDTQYF.

The chain links TRBV5-5 to TRBJ1-1; D perhaps matches TRBD1 (5 bases). V was trimmed by 4 bases and J by 1 base, leaving 26 bases between them. CDR1 SGHKS and CDR2 YYEKEE come from the germline V gene (reference sequence). The CDR3 is 19 residues long. The CDR3: CASSPRAIDSRGWNTEAFF. DNA of the CDR3: TGTGCCAGCAGCCCACGCGCCATAGACAGTCGAGGTTGGAACACTGAAGCTTTCTTT.

The rearrangement joins TRBV4-3 to TRBJ2-6; D remains unclear. This CDR3 spans 15 amino acids. With 0 bases removed from V and 9 bases from J, the gap between germline ends came to 12 bases. Germline assignment: CDR1 LGHNA and CDR2 YSLEER. The CDR3 sequence: CASSQDRGIFNVLTF. The CDR3 DNA reads as TGCGCCAGCAGCCAAGATCGCGGCATATTCAACGTCCTGACTTTC.

This clonotype was counted at least ten times. The rearrangement joins TRBV29-1 to TRBJ2-5; possible D gene TRBD1, 6 bases. Trimming removed 6 bases from V and 1 base from J, with 9 bases in between. This CDR3 region has 12 residues. Germline V gives CDR1 SQVTM, CDR2 ANQGSEA. The CDR3 sequence is CSVSGVQETQYF. CDR3 in DNA: TGCAGCGTCTCAGGGGTCCAAGAGACCCAGTACTTC.

The chain carries TRBV9 and TRBJ2-7; TRBD2 is a possible D gene (6 bases). V dropped 0 bases and J dropped 5 bases, with 9 bases sitting between them. This CDR3 spans 13 amino acids. Germline-derived CDR1 and CDR2 are SGDLS and YYNGEE. The CDR3 DNA reads TGTGCCAGCAGCGTAGCCGGAGGGGACGAGCAGTACTTC. It is translated as CASSVAGGDEQYF.